The 22 T cell receptor beta chains below all came from one sample that was sequenced in a study of identical twins. TCRdb re-analysed the 5' RACE reads in MiXCR, keeping a single row per CDR3 protein. The table records about 200,000 distinct CDR3 sequences, 5% to 7% of them present only once. This sample was also put to use in a study of T cells expressing NK-cell markers.

Sequenced sample: CD8+ T cells sorted from blood. The source is a woman under 30 in good health.

J is TRBJ2-7 and V is TRBV7-9, with D possibly being TRBD1 or TRBD2 (5 bases each). The CDR3 runs to 15 residues. The ends were cut back, 7 bases at V and 4 bases at J, with 20 bases in the middle. Germline V gene sequence: CDR1 SEHNR, CDR2 FQNEAQ (reference sequence). The CDR3 spells CASTHLGERGYEQYF. The CDR3 DNA sequence: TGTGCCAGCACCCACTTAGGGGAACGAGGGTACGAGCAGTACTTC.

J is TRBJ2-1 and V is TRBV20-1, with 12 positions matching TRBD2. Trimming took 0 bases from V and 9 from J; bases not matched to a gene: 6. CDR1 is DFQATT and CDR2 is SNEGSKA in the germline V gene (reference sequence). The CDR3 totals 15 residues. CDR3: CSARDRTSGVREQFF. The CDR3 nucleotides read TGCAGTGCTAGAGATCGGACTAGCGGGGTGCGTGAGCAGTTCTTC.

V and J are TRBV27 and TRBJ2-7, with 8 bases aligning to TRBD1. With 11 bases clipped from V and 7 bases from J, the junction kept 16 bases outside the gene matches. Germline assignment: CDR1 MNHEY and CDR2 SMNVEV (reference sequence). The CDR3 is 14 amino acids. The CDR3 loop is CASSPLGQGGEQYF. CDR3 nucleotide sequence: TGTGCCTCCTCCCCCCTCGGACAGGGAGGAGAGCAGTACTTC.

In this sample, this clonotype turned up a few times. The chain employs TRBV5-1 and TRBJ2-7; D is undetermined. Per germline, CDR1 SGHRS and CDR2 YFSETQ. The CDR3 is 16 residues long. Trimming removed 3 bases from V and 2 bases from J, with 18 bases in between. The chain's CDR3 is CASSSATSYQPYEQYF. The CDR3 DNA reads TGCGCCAGCAGCTCAGCCACGAGCTACCAACCCTACGAGCAGTACTTC.

Ten or more counts support this clonotype. J is TRBJ2-5 and V is TRBV20-1; TRBD1 matches 8 bases. Germline V gene sequence: CDR1 DFQATT, CDR2 SNEGSKA (reference sequence). CDR3 size: 12 residues. With 6 bases clipped from V and 6 bases from J, the junction kept 6 bases outside the gene matches. The CDR3 loop reads CSARQGWKTQYF. CDR3 coding DNA: TGCAGTGCGCGACAGGGGTGGAAGACCCAGTACTTC.

The V and J genes are TRBV7-6 and TRBJ2-7; a weak D match, TRBD1 (5 bases). The CDR3 covers 12 residues. The V and J ends lost 5 bases and 9 bases respectively, with 14 bases between them. Germline values: CDR1 SGHVS, CDR2 FNYEAQ. Here the CDR3 DNA reads TGTGCCAGCAGCCCCCAGCCTGGGGCGCAGTACTTC. Translating gives CASSPQPGAQYF. Drawing the rest from reference TRBV7-6 and TRBJ2-7, the complete variable domain is GAGVSQSPRYKVTKRGQDVALRCDPISGHVSLYWYRQALGQGPEFLTYFNYEAQQDKSGLPNDRFSAERPEGSISTLTIQRTEQRDSAMYRCASSPQPGAQYFGPGTRLTVT.

The chain recombines TRBV10-1 with TRBJ2-7; 7 bases map to TRBD2. V was pared by 4 bases and J by 0 bases, with 6 bases of the junction left unmatched. There are 15 residues in the CDR3. Germline values: CDR1 WNHNN, CDR2 SYGVQD (reference sequence). CDR3 region: CASSGTRGSSYEQYF. As DNA, the CDR3 is TGCGCCAGCAGTGGGACGCGGGGGAGCTCCTACGAGCAGTACTTC.

This sequence joins TRBV9 and TRBJ1-6; 7 positions agree with TRBD1. The germline V gene has CDR1 SGDLS and CDR2 YYNGEE. The CDR3 length is 14 residues. Unmatched junction bases numbered 4, after V lost 3 bases and J lost 7 bases. The CDR3 spells CASSAETGNSPLHF. In nucleotides, the CDR3 is TGTGCCAGCAGCGCGGAGACAGGGAATTCACCCCTCCACTTT.

This clonotype was recorded many times. The chain recombines TRBV3-1 with TRBJ2-3; 8 bases fit TRBD2. The V gene end was trimmed by 1 base and the J gene end by 3 bases; junction bases not matched to a gene: 9. Germline values: CDR1 LGHDT, CDR2 YNNKEL (reference sequence). CDR3 size: 17 residues. CDR3 in amino acids: CASSQGPPLAATDTQYF. The CDR3 DNA is TGTGCCAGCAGCCAAGGTCCCCCACTAGCGGCGACAGATACGCAGTATTTT.

This clonotype turned up a few times. The chain combines TRBV18 with TRBJ2-1, with D hard to call. Germline CDR1 KGHSH, CDR2 LQKENI. This CDR3 comprises 13 residues. Deletions cut 2 bases from V and 7 bases from J, with 9 bases between. CDR3 loop: CASSPSSENEQFF. In DNA, the CDR3 is TGTGCCAGCTCACCATCTTCGGAGAATGAGCAGTTCTTC.

This rearrangement joins TRBV6-1 to TRBJ1-2; 9 bases map to TRBD1. The CDR3 loop spans 14 amino acids. Trimming cost V 4 bases and J 5 bases; bases outside gene matches: 5. CDR1 and CDR2 (germline): MNHNS, SASEGT. The DNA for the CDR3 is TGTGCCAGCAGTGGGGGGACAGGGATATATGGCTACACCTTC. Translated, it gives CASSGGTGIYGYTF.

CDR3 nucleotides: TGCGCCAGCAGCCTGGGCAAGAGTCGAGACATCGAAGCTTTCTTT. Protein: CASSLGKSRDIEAFF. This chain connects TRBV5-1 to TRBJ1-1; D gene ambiguous. This CDR3 has 15 amino acids. Germline assignment: CDR1 SGHRS and CDR2 YFSETQ. Between the trimmed V and J ends, which lost 4 bases and 8 bases, there was a span of 21 bases.

The chain uses TRBV25-1 and TRBJ1-2, with a weak D call TRBD1 (5 bases). This CDR3 region has 14 residues. V lost 4 bases and J lost 0, with 9 bases in between. The V gene's germline CDR1 is MGHDK and CDR2 SYGVNS. The CDR3 DNA reads as TGTGCCAGCAGTGGGGGACCGCCTAACTATGGCTACACCTTC. It yields the protein CASSGGPPNYGYTF.

This clonotype was seen a few times. The chain employs TRBV9 and TRBJ1-3; 7 bases line up with TRBD1. The CDR3 totals 16 residues. V was pared by 2 bases and J by 2 bases, with 7 bases of the junction left unmatched. CDR1 is SGDLS, CDR2 YYNGEE, per germline. The CDR3 here is CASSVSRQGPGNTIYF. In DNA form, the CDR3 reads TGTGCCAGCAGCGTCTCTCGACAGGGCCCTGGAAACACCATATATTTT. Complete variable domain (other parts from reference TRBV9 and TRBJ1-3): DSGVTQTPKHLITATGQRVTLRCSPRSGDLSVYWYQQSLDQGLQFLIQYYNGEERAKGNILERFSAQQFPDLHSELNLSSLELGDSALYFCASSVSRQGPGNTIYFGEGSWLTVV.

This clonotype was counted many times. CDR3 sequence: CASSLGRDGNTEAFF. The DNA of the CDR3 is TGTGCCAGCAGCTTGGGCCGGGACGGGAACACTGAAGCTTTCTTT. The chain has TRBV7-9 and TRBJ1-1; D perhaps matches TRBD1 (5 bases). Germline V gene lookup returns CDR1 SEHNR and CDR2 FQNEAQ (reference sequence). The length of the CDR3 is 15 residues. Deletions cut 3 bases from V and 1 base from J, with 12 bases between.

The chain employs TRBV6-5 and TRBJ2-1; TRBD2 matches 11 bases. V lost 2 bases, J lost 9 bases, and 6 bases stayed unmatched. The germline CDR1 and CDR2 sequences are MNHEY and SVGAGI. CDR3 length: 15 amino acids. As DNA, the CDR3 is TGTGCCAGCAGTTACGGTCTAGGGACTAGCGGTGAGCAGTTCTTC. Residues: CASSYGLGTSGEQFF.

The V gene is TRBV7-3, the J gene TRBJ2-1; D is possibly TRBD1 (6 bases). The CDR3 contains 14 residues. Trimming removed 3 bases at V and 5 bases at J, with 11 bases between. Germline V CDR1 and CDR2: SGHTA, FQGTGA. CDR3 amino acids: CASSFGGGHNEQFF. The CDR3 DNA reads as TGTGCCAGCAGCTTTGGGGGCGGCCACAATGAGCAGTTCTTC.

This clonotype was observed a few times. This chain connects TRBV4-3 to TRBJ2-1, with 8 bases fitting TRBD2. The CDR3 is 17 amino acids. The germline gives CDR1 LGHNA, CDR2 YSLEER. J lost 0 bases, V lost 1 base, and 5 bases had no gene match. The CDR3, as DNA: TGCGCCAGCAGCCAAGCGGTAGCGGGAAGCTCCTACAATGAGCAGTTCTTC. Protein product: CASSQAVAGSSYNEQFF.

The V call is TRBV7-2, the J call TRBJ2-7; possible D gene TRBD2, 6 bases. The germline V gene encodes CDR1 SGHTA and CDR2 FQGNSA. The CDR3 has 15 residues. With 7 bases removed from V and 6 bases from J, the gap between germline ends came to 22 bases. The CDR3 protein is CASTGPKRVPFEQYF. CDR3 DNA: TGTGCCAGCACCGGGCCCAAGCGGGTCCCGTTCGAGCAGTACTTC.

This clonotype turned up a few times. The chain carries TRBV6-2 or TRBV6-3 and TRBJ1-1; D perhaps matches TRBD1 (5 bases). Germline loops: CDR1 MNHEY, CDR2 SVGEGT. V lost 0 bases, J lost 0 bases, and 14 bases lay in between. This CDR3 has 17 residues. CDR3 DNA sequence: TGTGCCAGCAGTTACTCTACGTTGGACAACTTGAACACTGAAGCTTTCTTT. It is translated as CASSYSTLDNLNTEAFF.

The chain employs TRBV4-1 and TRBJ2-1, with D unresolved. Trimming stripped 5 bases from V and 5 bases from J, with 10 bases between. The CDR3 has 13 residues. Germline-derived CDR1 and CDR2 are MGHRA and YSYEKL. The DNA for the CDR3 is TGCGCCAGCAGCGCCCGAACCCACAATGAGCAGTTCTTC. Protein: CASSARTHNEQFF.

In this sample, this clonotype turned up many times. This chain joins TRBV20-1 and TRBJ2-1, with D possibly TRBD1 on 6 matching bases. The CDR3 covers 11 residues. The ends were cut back, 6 bases at V and 4 bases at J, with 7 bases in the middle. Germline assignment: CDR1 DFQATT and CDR2 SNEGSKA (reference sequence). CDR3: CSADRYNEQFF. As DNA, the CDR3 is TGCAGTGCAGACAGGTACAATGAGCAGTTCTTC.